This T cell receptor (beta chain) was found in a study of radiation and T cells in renal cell carcinoma. Time point given: blood 2 weeks post-SBRT. Treatment described: 15 Gy SBRT to primary tumor, nephrectomy 4 weeks later. Study results and caveats: In blood, top tumor clones expanded by 2 weeks, shrinking by 4. Baseline intratumoral clonotype presence is unknown without pretreatment biopsies.

V was cut by 2 bases and J by 5 bases, with 6 bases left in between. Looked up from germline, CDR1 is DFQATT and CDR2 is SNEGSKA (reference sequence). The CDR3 is 11 amino acids. TCRdb keeps only in-frame clones here, not all; method: immunoSEQ multiplex PCR. The profile covers about 130,000 clones, with more than 75% appearing a single time and almost 6% taken by the ten largest. With regard to this clone: The antigen remains unidentified.

The chain links TRBV20-1 to TRBJ1-1; D unclear. The source of this sequence is a woman in her sixties or seventies with renal cell carcinoma. The sequencing here drew on blood, taken from a patient whose treatment included radiotherapy and nephrectomy. The CDR3 DNA reads as TGCAGTGCTAGACCGGGGACTGAAGCTTTCTTT. Its protein is CSARPGTEAFF.